This T cell receptor (beta chain) was sequenced in a study of T cell repertoires in cytomegalovirus infection. Study information: Epitope selection comprised recently identified HLA-C-restricted CMV epitopes and well-studied HLA-B-restricted CMV epitopes. It can be stated that public TCR beta signatures indicated CMV infection as well as a matching HLA type. Broader study findings: Across the ex vivo response, the dominant clonotypes were HLA-C-restricted CMV-specific TCR beta clonotypes.

This clonotype was counted a single time. Its antigen is unidentified. TCRdb redid the calling of the reads with MiXCR, one entry per CDR3 protein. The table lists about 700,000 distinct CDR3 sequences, around a third of them singletons. The sequence was obtained from a human donor in good health (CMV status not recorded). Some clones in this sample may be carry-over from other donors' samples. Sequencing used cultured PBMCs, obtained from culture after CMV antigen stimulation.

DNA for the CDR3: TGCAGTGCTAGGCGCTCGAGGAACACTGAAGCTTTCTTT. It translates to CSARRSRNTEAFF. J is TRBJ1-1 and V is TRBV20-1, with no clear D. There are 13 residues in the CDR3. V was pared by 3 bases and J by 1 base, with 9 bases between. Germline V gives CDR1 DFQATT, CDR2 SNEGSKA (reference sequence).